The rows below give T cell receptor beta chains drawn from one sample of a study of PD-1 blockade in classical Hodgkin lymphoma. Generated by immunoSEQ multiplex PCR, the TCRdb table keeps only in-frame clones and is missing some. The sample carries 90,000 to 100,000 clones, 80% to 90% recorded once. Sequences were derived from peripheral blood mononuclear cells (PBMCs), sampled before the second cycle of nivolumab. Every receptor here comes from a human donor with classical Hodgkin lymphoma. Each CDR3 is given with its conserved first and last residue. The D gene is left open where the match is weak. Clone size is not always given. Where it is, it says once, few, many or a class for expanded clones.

CDR3 DNA: TGCGCCAGCAGCCCCAGCGGGACTAGGAGCAATGAGCAGTTCTTC; CDR3 protein: CASSPSGTRSNEQFF; D gene: TRBD2; V gene: TRBV5-1; clone size: NA; J gene: TRBJ2-1
CDR3 DNA: TGTGCCAGCAGGGCAGGGGGCTGGTACACTGAAGCTTTCTTT; CDR3 protein: CASRAGGWYTEAFF; D gene: TRBD1; V gene: TRBV28; clone size: NA; J gene: TRBJ1-1
CDR3 DNA: TGTGCCAGTAGTATGGGCTCACGGCCTCCTCTAACTAACTATGGCTACACCTTC; CDR3 protein: CASSMGSRPPLTNYGYTF; D gene: NA; V gene: TRBV19; clone size: NA; J gene: TRBJ1-2
CDR3 DNA: TGTGCCAGCAGTTCAGGGGGCTATGGCTACACCTTC; CDR3 protein: CASSSGGYGYTF; D gene: TRBD1; V gene: TRBV27; clone size: NA; J gene: TRBJ1-2
CDR3 DNA: TGTGCCAGCAGCGTGCAAGGGTCCTCCGAGCAGTACTTC; CDR3 protein: CASSVQGSSEQYF; D gene: NA; V gene: TRBV7-9; clone size: NA; J gene: TRBJ2-7
CDR3 DNA: TGTGCCAGCAGTTACCCCCAAGGGGGTAGATCAGATACGCAGTATTTT; CDR3 protein: CASSYPQGGRSDTQYF; D gene: NA; V gene: TRBV6-5; clone size: once; J gene: TRBJ2-3
CDR3 DNA: TGTGCCAGCACAACTAGCGGGAAGAACACCGGGGAGCTGTTTTTT; CDR3 protein: CASTTSGKNTGELFF; D gene: TRBD2; V gene: TRBV2; clone size: NA; J gene: TRBJ2-2
CDR3 DNA: TGTGCCAGTAGTATGGAGGGTATGAGTAATCAGCCCCAGCATTTT; CDR3 protein: CASSMEGMSNQPQHF; D gene: NA; V gene: TRBV19; clone size: NA; J gene: TRBJ1-5
CDR3 DNA: TGTGCCAGCAGGAGGAGTGGGGACACCGGGGAGCTGTTTTTT; CDR3 protein: CASRRSGDTGELFF; D gene: NA; V gene: TRBV6-1; clone size: NA; J gene: TRBJ2-2
CDR3 DNA: TGTGCCAGCAGCCGCCAGGGAGCGGTGGCTTTCTTT; CDR3 protein: CASSRQGAVAFF; D gene: NA; V gene: TRBV6-1; clone size: NA; J gene: TRBJ1-1
CDR3 DNA: TGTGCCAGCAGTTTGCCCGGGACAGGTTACGAGCAGTACTTC; CDR3 protein: CASSLPGTGYEQYF; D gene: TRBD1; V gene: TRBV28; clone size: NA; J gene: TRBJ2-7
CDR3 DNA: TGTGCCAGCAGCTCAGGGAGGCCCAGCACAGATACGCAGTATTTT; CDR3 protein: CASSSGRPSTDTQYF; D gene: NA; V gene: TRBV7-6; clone size: NA; J gene: TRBJ2-3
CDR3 DNA: TGTGCCAGCAGCTTCGAACCCCTGGGAACTAATGAAAAACTGTTTTTT; CDR3 protein: CASSFEPLGTNEKLFF; D gene: NA; V gene: TRBV5-5; clone size: NA; J gene: TRBJ1-4
CDR3 DNA: TGTGCCATCAGTGAACCAGGCACGGAGGAAAAACTGTTTTTT; CDR3 protein: CAISEPGTEEKLFF; D gene: NA; V gene: TRBV10-3; clone size: NA; J gene: TRBJ1-4
CDR3 DNA: TGTGCCTGGAGTGTTGGCACCGACACTGAAGCTTTCTTT; CDR3 protein: CAWSVGTDTEAFF; D gene: NA; V gene: TRBV30; clone size: NA; J gene: TRBJ1-1
CDR3 DNA: TGCGCCAGCAGCCTTACTAGCGGGAGTGCCTACGAGCAGTACTTC; CDR3 protein: CASSLTSGSAYEQYF; D gene: TRBD2; V gene: TRBV5-1; clone size: NA; J gene: TRBJ2-7
CDR3 DNA: TGTGCCAGCTCACCACGGTCCTTGGACAGGAGCTCTGGAAACACCATATATTTT; CDR3 protein: CASSPRSLDRSSGNTIYF; D gene: TRBD1; V gene: TRBV18; clone size: NA; J gene: TRBJ1-3
CDR3 DNA: TGTGCCAGCAGCTTGCGGCTAGCCAACAATGAGCAGTTCTTC; CDR3 protein: CASSLRLANNEQFF; D gene: NA; V gene: TRBV5-4; clone size: NA; J gene: TRBJ2-1
CDR3 DNA: TGTGCCAGCAGTCTTCCTCGGGGGGAATACACTGAAGCTTTCTTT; CDR3 protein: CASSLPRGEYTEAFF; D gene: NA; V gene: TRBV28; clone size: once; J gene: TRBJ1-1
CDR3 DNA: TGTGCCAGCAGCTGGACTAGCGGGAGGAATGAGCAGTTCTTC; CDR3 protein: CASSWTSGRNEQFF; D gene: TRBD2; V gene: TRBV2; clone size: NA; J gene: TRBJ2-1
CDR3 DNA: TGCGCCAGCAGCTTGGCCTTCAGGCAAGAGACCCAGTACTTC; CDR3 protein: CASSLAFRQETQYF; D gene: NA; V gene: TRBV5-1; clone size: NA; J gene: TRBJ2-5
CDR3 DNA: TGTGCCAGCAGCTTAGTAAGCGGGAGGGCCGTCAGCTCCTACAATGAGCAGTTCTTC; CDR3 protein: CASSLVSGRAVSSYNEQFF; D gene: TRBD2; V gene: TRBV13; clone size: NA; J gene: TRBJ2-1
CDR3 DNA: TGTGCCAGCAGTTTAAAAACCAGTCCCTCTAGCACAGATACGCAGTATTTT; CDR3 protein: CASSLKTSPSSTDTQYF; D gene: NA; V gene: TRBV27; clone size: NA; J gene: TRBJ2-3